This T cell receptor beta chain was sequenced in a study of blood T cells in healthy people across ages. Study-level results: PBMC samples, being unsorted, prevented any conclusive comparison of naive and antigen-experienced cells. The study regarded diversity estimates from one million T cells as underestimates.

Alongside a J-beta primer mix, a sample-barcoded 5' primer served in a second PCR lasting about 7 to 12 cycles. No fewer than 2.5 million CDR3-containing paired-end reads came from each sample. MiXCR, run by TCRdb on the 5' RACE reads, gives a single entry per CDR3 protein. The sample has roughly 1.5 million distinct CDR3 sequences, under 55% seen once. It was roughly 10 milliliters of peripheral blood that were drawn from each donor. In germline, CDR1 is SGHKS, CDR2 YYEKEE (reference sequence). With 0 bases removed from V and 0 bases from J, the gap between germline ends came to 10 bases. This CDR3 spans 15 amino acids. On this clonotype: The antigen is undetermined.

The sample taken for sequencing was blood. The clonotype comes from a woman between 18 and 29 years old in good health. The chain has TRBV5-5 and TRBJ2-7; D ambiguous. The CDR3 reads CASSLAVTVSYEQYF. The DNA of the CDR3 is TGTGCCAGCAGCTTGGCCGTGACGGTCTCCTACGAGCAGTACTTC.